Listed here are 29 T cell receptor beta chains from one sample, sequenced in a study of response to subunit inactivated influenza vaccine. TCRdb itself ran the RT-PCR reads through MiXCR, one entry per CDR3 protein. The sample holds some 550,000 distinct CDR3 sequences; under 25% are singletons and the top ten take under 3.5%. The same sample was also used in a study of T cells expressing NK-cell markers. As reported in that work: The authors made TCR beta cDNA libraries by 5'RACE template switching. This switching added a universal primer site and UMIs.

This sample comprised CD4+ T cells sorted from PBMCs, obtained 11 to 12 days after vaccination. The origin of the receptors is a man between 50 and 59 years old who received an inactivated influenza vaccine.

There are a few counts of this clonotype. The gene calls are TRBV4-3 and TRBJ2-5; no clear D. Germline V gene lookup returns CDR1 LGHNA and CDR2 YSLEER. The CDR3 has 13 amino acids. Trimming pared 0 bases from V and 5 bases from J, leaving 7 bases between. Here the CDR3 reads CASSQDHSETQYF. The CDR3 DNA reads as TGCGCCAGCAGCCAAGATCACAGTGAGACCCAGTACTTC.

V is TRBV7-2 and J is TRBJ2-1; 7 positions agree with TRBD1. Germline V gives CDR1 SGHTA, CDR2 FQGNSA. V was clipped by 6 bases and J by 10 bases; unmatched bases: 18. There are 16 residues in the CDR3. CDR3 in amino acids: CASRGDSLWLSAEQFF. The CDR3 DNA follows: TGTGCCAGCAGAGGGGACAGCCTTTGGCTTTCTGCCGAGCAGTTCTTC.

Here the CDR3 DNA reads TGCAGTGCCGCGAACGGGAACACTGAAGCTTTCTTT. This encodes CSAANGNTEAFF. The chain recombines TRBV20-1 with TRBJ1-1; D is ambiguous. Germline V CDR1 and CDR2: DFQATT, SNEGSKA (reference sequence). The V end was cut by 6 bases, the J end by 1 base, with 9 bases between. The CDR3 runs to 12 residues.

The chain combines TRBV5-1 with TRBJ1-5, with a possible D match to TRBD1 (5 bases). This CDR3 contains 16 residues. Germline V gene lookup returns CDR1 SGHRS and CDR2 YFSETQ. Trimming removed 0 bases at V and 4 bases at J, with 14 bases between. The CDR3 region is CASSLVRVRANQPQHF. In nucleotides, the CDR3 is TGCGCCAGCAGCTTGGTTAGAGTCAGGGCAAATCAGCCCCAGCATTTT.

This clonotype has just a few counts. V and J are TRBV12-3 or TRBV12-4 and TRBJ2-3; TRBD2 matches at 9 bases. CDR3 length: 15 amino acids. After removal of 1 base from V and 4 bases from J, the junction contained 3 bases not matched to a gene. CDR3 bases: TGTGCCAGCAGTTTAGGGCCTAGCGGGGCAGATACGCAGTATTTT. This gives the protein CASSLGPSGADTQYF.

The chain carries TRBV20-1 and TRBJ2-1; 7 bases agree with TRBD1. Germline loops: CDR1 DFQATT, CDR2 SNEGSKA (reference sequence). With 4 bases clipped from V and 2 bases from J, the junction kept 5 bases outside the gene matches. The CDR3 loop spans 14 amino acids. CDR3 in DNA: TGCAGTGCTAAGGGGGCTTTCGCCTACAATGAGCAGTTCTTC. This translates into CSAKGAFAYNEQFF.

This clonotype turned up a few times. J is TRBJ2-1 and V is TRBV7-2; possible D gene TRBD2, 6 bases. The CDR3 is 13 residues long. Germline V gives CDR1 SGHTA, CDR2 FQGNSA. Between the trimmed V and J ends, which lost 1 base and 9 bases, there was a span of 10 bases. The CDR3 here is CASSLGFSGEQFF. The CDR3 nucleotides read TGTGCCAGCAGCTTAGGGTTTAGCGGTGAGCAGTTCTTC.

The chain couples TRBV20-1 to TRBJ2-5; D possibly corresponds to TRBD1 (6 bases). The CDR3 sequence is 18 residues long. V was pared by 3 bases and J by 2 bases, with 25 bases between. Germline values: CDR1 DFQATT, CDR2 SNEGSKA (reference sequence). The DNA of the CDR3 is TGCAGTGCTAGGCCTCTTAATGGGACACCAAGGGAGCAAGAGACCCAGTACTTC. This codes for CSARPLNGTPREQETQYF.

This clonotype came up a few times. This chain connects TRBV12-3 or TRBV12-4 to TRBJ1-6; D perhaps matches TRBD1 (5 bases). Trimming stripped 3 bases from V and 6 bases from J, with 9 bases between. The CDR3 consists of 14 residues. The CDR3 protein is CASSLGPINSPLHF. The CDR3 nucleotides read TGTGCCAGCAGTTTGGGACCGATTAATTCACCCCTCCACTTT.

Note on this clonotype: At one end the junction does not follow the germline gene, possibly because of a read error. The chain combines TRBV24-1 with TRBJ2-5; D is undetermined. This CDR3 has 16 amino acids. In germline, CDR1 is KGHDR, CDR2 SFDVKD. Here the CDR3 DNA reads TGTGCCACCAGTGACGCCAGTCCCCGTTCCCAAGAGACCAAGTACTTC. It is translated as CATSDASPRSQETKYF.

The gene calls are TRBV29-1 and TRBJ1-1; no firm D call. The CDR3 is made up of 14 amino acids. The germline V gene encodes CDR1 SQVTM and CDR2 ANQGSEA. Trimming took off 3 bases at V and 4 bases at J, with 15 bases between the two ends. CDR3 residues: CSVEGKGLSTEAFF. Written as DNA, the CDR3 is TGCAGCGTTGAGGGGAAGGGTCTGAGCACTGAAGCTTTCTTT.

The gene calls are TRBV27 and TRBJ2-7; tentative D call: TRBD2 (6 bases). V was pared by 3 bases and J by 6 bases, with 15 bases between. The CDR3 covers 14 residues. Germline V gene data show CDR1 as MNHEY and CDR2 as SMNVEV (reference sequence). In nucleotides, the CDR3 is TGTGCCAGCAGTTTCCATCTCGCGGGATCCGAGCAGTACTTC. Amino acid sequence: CASSFHLAGSEQYF.

This clonotype came up a few times. This chain connects TRBV5-1 to TRBJ2-5, with 12 bases fitting TRBD2. The ends lost 2 bases at V and 2 bases at J; junction bases unmatched: 4. The CDR3 runs 16 residues. The germline gives CDR1 SGHRS, CDR2 YFSETQ. For the CDR3, the DNA is TGCGCCAGCAGCTTCGGGACTAGCGGGTTTCAAGAGACCCAGTACTTC. It specifies CASSFGTSGFQETQYF.

Only a few counts were recorded for this clonotype. The chain employs TRBV9 and TRBJ2-3; D gene uncertain. V gave up 0 bases and J gave up 2 bases, with 13 bases separating them. This CDR3 has 16 amino acids. Germline V gene sequence: CDR1 SGDLS, CDR2 YYNGEE. As DNA, the CDR3 is TGTGCCAGCAGCGTAGGACCAAAGGGCAACACAGATACGCAGTATTTT. Protein: CASSVGPKGNTDTQYF.

This rearrangement joins TRBV10-3 to TRBJ2-5, with TRBD2 identical over 7 bases. V lost 5 bases and J lost 5; bases outside the gene matches: 8. The germline V gene encodes CDR1 ENHRY and CDR2 SYGVKD. The CDR3 length is 14 residues. DNA for the CDR3: TGTGCCATCAGTCCGGGGGGTATTTGGGAGACCCAGTACTTC. Translating it yields CAISPGGIWETQYF.

V and J are TRBV5-5 and TRBJ1-4; D may be TRBD1 (5 bases). Trimming shortened V by 0 bases and J by 4 bases, and 13 bases separated the two germline ends. CDR3 size: 16 residues. In germline, CDR1 is SGHKS, CDR2 YYEKEE (reference sequence). DNA for the CDR3: TGTGCCAGCAGCTTGGCAGGGCGGCTCAGTAATGAAAAACTGTTTTTT. Its translation: CASSLAGRLSNEKLFF. The full variable domain, its missing parts supplied by reference TRBV5-5 and TRBJ1-4, is DAGVTQSPTHLIKTRGQQVTLRCSPISGHKSVSWYQQVLGQGPQFIFQYYEKEERGRGNFPDRFSARQFPNYSSELNVNALLLGDSALYLCASSLAGRLSNEKLFFGSGTQLSVL.

There are a few counts of this clonotype. The chain recombines TRBV20-1 with TRBJ1-5; no definite D call. Trimming took off 0 bases at V and 5 bases at J, with 11 bases between the two ends. Germline V CDR1 and CDR2: DFQATT, SNEGSKA (reference sequence). This CDR3 comprises 14 residues. CDR3 DNA: TGCAGTGCTAGAGACGATACCGATTATCAGCCCCAGCATTTT. Translation: CSARDDTDYQPQHF.

V is TRBV14 and J is TRBJ2-7; 7 bases match TRBD2. The CDR3 consists of 15 residues. Germline trimming cut 5 bases from V and 2 bases from J; bases unmatched to any gene: 9. In germline, CDR1 is SGHDN, CDR2 FVKESK. CDR3 sequence reads: CASSGSGTGPYEQYF. As DNA, the CDR3 is TGTGCCAGCAGCGGGAGCGGGACGGGCCCCTACGAGCAGTACTTC.

J is TRBJ2-7 and V is TRBV3-1; no definite D call. CDR3 length: 12 residues. Trimming shortened V by 5 bases and J by 6 bases, and 11 bases separated the two germline ends. CDR1 and CDR2 from the germline V gene are LGHDT and YNNKEL (reference sequence). CDR3 sequence (DNA): TGTGCCAGCAGCTTCCCCGGTCGCGAGCAGTACTTC. This codes for CASSFPGREQYF.

This clonotype is a singleton in its sample. The rearrangement uses TRBV4-2 and TRBJ2-5, with D perhaps given as TRBD1 or TRBD2 (5 bases each). There are 16 residues in the CDR3. With 0 bases removed from V and 1 base from J, the gap between germline ends came to 12 bases. Germline-derived CDR1 and CDR2 are LGHNA and YNFKEQ. The CDR3: CASSQDPGGTQETQYF. The CDR3 region has the DNA TGTGCCAGCAGCCAAGATCCTGGGGGTACCCAAGAGACCCAGTACTTC.

This clonotype came up a few times. The chain uses TRBV3-1 and TRBJ2-7; TRBD2 matches at 13 bases. CDR1 and CDR2 from the germline V gene are LGHDT and YNNKEL (reference sequence). CDR3 length equals 15 residues. The J segment lost 4 bases and the V segment lost 4 bases, leaving 4 bases of the junction unmatched. CDR3 DNA: TGTGCCAGCAGCCGTGGGACTAGCGGGATGTACGAGCAGTACTTC. Residues: CASSRGTSGMYEQYF.

The DNA of the CDR3 is TGTGCCAGCAGTTACAGGGCAGGGGGCGTCGGGGGCACTGAAGCTTTCTTT. Its translation is CASSYRAGGVGGTEAFF. This rearrangement joins TRBV6-5 to TRBJ1-1; 8 bases match TRBD1. The CDR3 covers 17 residues. J lost 4 bases, V lost 2 bases, and 12 bases had no gene match. The germline V gene has CDR1 MNHEY and CDR2 SVGAGI.

This clonotype has only a few counts. V gene TRBV12-3 or TRBV12-4 combines with J gene TRBJ1-3; 7 nucleotides match TRBD1. After removal of 5 bases from V and 0 bases from J, the junction contained 10 bases not matched to a gene. The CDR3 is made up of 17 amino acids. Written as DNA, the CDR3 is TGTGCCAGCAGTCCCCCGGGACAGCGAAACTCTGGAAACACCATATATTTT. This encodes CASSPPGQRNSGNTIYF.

The V call is TRBV3-1, the J call TRBJ2-2; D is undetermined. The germline V gene encodes CDR1 LGHDT and CDR2 YNNKEL (reference sequence). The CDR3 loop spans 17 amino acids. The V end was cut by 0 bases, the J end by 1 base, with 12 bases between. This chain's CDR3 is CASSQDLRLLNTGELFF. CDR3 DNA: TGTGCCAGCAGCCAAGATTTACGACTCCTGAACACCGGGGAGCTGTTTTTT.

The CDR3 loop is CASSPRGLYYEQYF. The CDR3, as DNA: TGTGCCAGCAGTCCGAGGGGACTTTACTACGAGCAGTACTTC. This chain uses TRBV12-3 or TRBV12-4 with TRBJ2-7, with a possible D match to TRBD2 (6 bases). The CDR3 is made up of 14 amino acids. The V gene lost 5 bases and the J gene lost 3 bases, with 14 bases spanning the gap.

The rearrangement uses TRBV12-3 or TRBV12-4 and TRBJ2-7, with TRBD2 matching over 13 bases. The CDR3 loop spans 15 amino acids. With 5 bases clipped from V and 4 bases from J, the junction kept 5 bases outside the gene matches. The CDR3 loop is CASSPRLAGGYEQYF. The CDR3 bases are TGTGCCAGCAGTCCCAGACTAGCGGGGGGATACGAGCAGTACTTC.

This clonotype was seen a handful of times. The CDR3 nucleotides read TGTGCCACCAGCGGGGACTATGGCTACACCTTC. As protein: CATSGDYGYTF. This chain connects TRBV15 to TRBJ1-2; D uncertain. Looked up from germline, CDR1 is LNHNV and CDR2 is YYDKDF (reference sequence). V was trimmed by 5 bases and J by 3 bases, leaving 4 bases between them. The CDR3 is 11 residues long.

This clonotype was seen a few times. The chain is built from TRBV20-1 and TRBJ1-5; no clear D. The CDR3 runs to 14 residues. The V end was cut by 3 bases, the J end by 0 bases, with 9 bases between. Germline V gives CDR1 DFQATT, CDR2 SNEGSKA (reference sequence). CDR3 in amino acids: CSASPGYSNQPQHF. For the CDR3, the DNA is TGCAGTGCTAGCCCAGGTTATAGCAATCAGCCCCAGCATTTT.

This clonotype was recorded a few times. The chain carries TRBV12-3 or TRBV12-4 and TRBJ2-1; D unclear. The CDR3 covers 13 residues. Trimming took 7 bases from V and 5 from J, leaving 12 bases between them. The CDR3 bases are TGTGCCAGCACCCCCCGCAGCAACAATGAGCAGTTCTTC. Protein sequence: CASTPRSNNEQFF.